This T cell receptor beta chain is drawn from a study of T cell responses to AZD1222 COVID-19 vaccine. Study-level results: Two doses of AZD1222 preceded a rise in Spike-specific TCR breadth and depth.

This clone came up a few times. Its antigen is unidentified. CDR1 is LNHDA, CDR2 SQIVND, per germline (reference sequence). V was pared by 1 base and J by 3 bases, with 12 bases between. The CDR3 runs to 15 residues. The protocol was immunoSEQ multiplex PCR, while the TCRdb copy is restricted to in-frame clones and leaves out a portion. Among fewer than 100,000 clones listed, about 83% were seen once. The chain has TRBV19 and TRBJ1-2, with D unclear. The source is an adult who received the AZD1222 COVID-19 vaccine. Sequenced material: peripheral blood, taken 28 days after the second AZD1222 dose. The CDR3 nucleotides read TGTGCCAGTAGTATAGTGTCTGCGGATTACTATGGCTACACCTTC. It encodes CASSIVSADYYGYTF. The full variable domain, with the rest looked up from reference TRBV19 and TRBJ1-2, is DGGITQSPKYLFRKEGQNVTLSCEQNLNHDAMYWYRQDPGQGLRLIYYSQIVNDFQKGDIAEGYSVSREKKESFPLTVTSAQKNPTAFYLCASSIVSADYYGYTFGSGTRLTVV.